The clone carrying this T cell receptor beta chain was recorded many times. What it binds is not known. This sample was taken from a study of breast tumors, draining lymph nodes, adjacent tissues. Study-level points and caveats: The lymph node origin of tumor T cells was framed as consistent with a hypothesis, not demonstrated. Luminal-like breast cancer showed significantly greater tumor-nontumor repertoire similarity than basal-like breast cancer did. Tumor TCR diversity was below lymph nodes but above nontumor tissue.

V lost 8 bases and J lost 0; bases outside the gene matches: 3. The CDR3 is 14 residues long. Germline CDR1 reads DFQATT; CDR2 reads SNEGSKA (reference sequence). Samples came from axillary lymph nodes draining the breast cancer. TCRdb re-called the multiplex PCR reads with MiXCR, one entry per CDR3 protein. The sample has 190,000 or so distinct CDR3 sequences, approximately 33% seen once. The sequenced material came from axillary lymph node tissue. This clonotype originated in a female donor with breast cancer. Some clones in this sample may be carry-over from other donors' samples. V is TRBV20-1 and J is TRBJ2-3, with 12 bases matching TRBD1. The CDR3 region has the DNA TGCAGTACCGGGACAGGGGGCAGCACAGATACGCAGTATTTT. Protein: CSTGTGGSTDTQYF.